These T cell receptor beta chains were read from a single sample in a study of response to subunit inactivated influenza vaccine. TCRdb called the RT-PCR reads again in MiXCR, with one record for every CDR3 protein. This table holds 490,000 or so distinct CDR3 sequences, 6.5% to 8% found once. The specimen was PBMCs from blood, collected less than 30 months after vaccination. The receptors stem from a man aged 50-75 years who received an inactivated influenza vaccine. Each CDR3 is given with its conserved first and last residue. D genes are given only for firm matches. Only part of the rows carry a size: once, few, many, or a class if the clone is expanded.

clone size: many
J gene: TRBJ1-6
V gene: TRBV4-3
D gene: NA
CDR3 protein: CASREGLLSYNSPLHF
CDR3 DNA: TGCGCCAGCAGGGAGGGGCTGCTCTCCTATAATTCACCCCTCCACTTT

clone size: NA
J gene: TRBJ1-4
V gene: TRBV7-9
D gene: NA
CDR3 protein: CASSLVGHKGEKLFF
CDR3 DNA: TGTGCCAGCAGCTTAGTTGGACACAAGGGGGAAAAACTGTTTTTT

clone size: NA
J gene: TRBJ1-1
V gene: TRBV4-3
D gene: NA
CDR3 protein: CASSQVNRVTVAFF
CDR3 DNA: TGCGCCAGCAGCCAAGTCAACAGGGTAACTGTAGCTTTCTTT

clone size: few
J gene: TRBJ1-5
V gene: TRBV4-2
D gene: NA
CDR3 protein: CASSQDQAGRNQPQHF
CDR3 DNA: TGTGCCAGCAGCCAAGATCAGGCAGGTCGCAATCAGCCCCAGCATTTT

clone size: few
J gene: TRBJ1-3
V gene: TRBV20-1
D gene: NA
CDR3 protein: CSARDHQGGNTIYF
CDR3 DNA: TGCAGTGCTAGAGATCATCAGGGTGGAAACACCATATATTTT

clone size: few
J gene: TRBJ2-7
V gene: TRBV5-5
D gene: NA
CDR3 protein: CASSLRGIRQDWYEQYF
CDR3 DNA: TGTGCCAGCAGCTTGCGTGGGATCAGACAGGATTGGTACGAGCAGTACTTC

clone size: NA
J gene: TRBJ1-2
V gene: TRBV7-2
D gene: NA
CDR3 protein: CASSKTVGGLLYGYTF
CDR3 DNA: TGTGCCAGCAGCAAAACAGTAGGGGGGCTTCTATATGGCTACACCTTC

clone size: NA
J gene: TRBJ2-1
V gene: TRBV20-1
D gene: NA
CDR3 protein: CSARNSLGGSYNEQFF
CDR3 DNA: TGCAGTGCTAGAAATTCCCTCGGGGGCTCCTACAATGAGCAGTTCTTC

clone size: few
J gene: TRBJ1-1
V gene: TRBV12-3/TRBV12-4
D gene: NA
CDR3 protein: CASSLYADTEAFF
CDR3 DNA: TGTGCCAGCAGTTTATATGCGGACACTGAAGCTTTCTTT

clone size: many
J gene: TRBJ1-1
V gene: TRBV5-1
D gene: NA
CDR3 protein: CASSLGQMNTEAFF
CDR3 DNA: TGCGCCAGCAGCTTGGGACAGATGAACACTGAAGCTTTCTTT

clone size: few
J gene: TRBJ2-5
V gene: TRBV12-3/TRBV12-4
D gene: NA
CDR3 protein: CASSLARKETQYF
CDR3 DNA: TGTGCCAGCAGTTTAGCCAGAAAAGAGACCCAGTACTTC

clone size: NA
J gene: TRBJ2-3
V gene: TRBV7-8
D gene: TRBD1
CDR3 protein: CASSTNRDRGLRRDTQYF
CDR3 DNA: TGTGCCAGCAGCACGAACCGGGACAGGGGGCTACGGAGAGATACGCAGTATTTT

clone size: many
J gene: TRBJ2-7
V gene: TRBV12-3/TRBV12-4
D gene: NA
CDR3 protein: CASSLYRDYEQYF
CDR3 DNA: TGTGCCAGCAGTTTGTACAGGGACTACGAGCAGTACTTC

clone size: many
J gene: TRBJ2-1
V gene: TRBV2
D gene: NA
CDR3 protein: CASSEGGGSYNEQFF
CDR3 DNA: TGTGCCAGCAGTGAAGGAGGGGGGTCCTACAATGAGCAGTTCTTC

clone size: few
J gene: TRBJ1-1
V gene: TRBV19
D gene: NA
CDR3 protein: CASSSTLNTEAFF
CDR3 DNA: TGTGCCAGTAGTTCCACTCTGAACACTGAAGCTTTCTTT